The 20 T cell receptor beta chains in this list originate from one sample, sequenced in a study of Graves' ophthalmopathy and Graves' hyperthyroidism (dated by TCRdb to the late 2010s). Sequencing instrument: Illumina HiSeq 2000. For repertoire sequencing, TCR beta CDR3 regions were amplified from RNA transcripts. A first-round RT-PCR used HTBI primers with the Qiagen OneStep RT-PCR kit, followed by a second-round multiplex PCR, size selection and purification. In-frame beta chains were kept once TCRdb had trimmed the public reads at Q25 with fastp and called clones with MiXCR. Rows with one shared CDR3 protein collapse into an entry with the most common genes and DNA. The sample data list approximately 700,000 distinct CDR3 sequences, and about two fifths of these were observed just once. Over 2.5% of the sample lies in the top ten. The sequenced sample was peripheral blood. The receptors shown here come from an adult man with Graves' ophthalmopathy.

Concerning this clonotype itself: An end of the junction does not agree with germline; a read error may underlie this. The CDR3, as DNA: TGTGCCAGCAGTGAAAGTATAGGGCCCACTCAGCCCCAGCATTTT. As protein: CASSESIGPTQPQHF. The genes are TRBV10-3 and TRBJ1-5; the D is unclear. Germline loops: CDR1 ENHRY, CDR2 SYGVKD. The CDR3 runs to 15 residues.

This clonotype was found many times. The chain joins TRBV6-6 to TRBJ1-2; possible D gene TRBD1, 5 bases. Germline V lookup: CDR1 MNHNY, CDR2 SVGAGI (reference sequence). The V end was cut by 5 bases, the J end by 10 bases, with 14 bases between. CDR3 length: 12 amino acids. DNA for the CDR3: TGTGCCAGCAGTCGCGGACAATGGGACTACACCTTC. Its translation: CASSRGQWDYTF.

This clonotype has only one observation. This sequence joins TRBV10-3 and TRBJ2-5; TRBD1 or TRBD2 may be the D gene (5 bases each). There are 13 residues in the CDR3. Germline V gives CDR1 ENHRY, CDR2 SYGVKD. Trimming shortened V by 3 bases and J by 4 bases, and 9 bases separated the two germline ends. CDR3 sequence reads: CAISDYGTETQYF. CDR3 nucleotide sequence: TGTGCCATCAGTGACTACGGGACAGAGACCCAGTACTTC.

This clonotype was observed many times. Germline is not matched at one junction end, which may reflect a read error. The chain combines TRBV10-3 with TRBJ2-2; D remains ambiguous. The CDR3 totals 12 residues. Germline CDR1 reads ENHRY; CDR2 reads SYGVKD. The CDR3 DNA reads TGTGCCAGCAGTTACGTCGGCGGGGAGCTGTTTTTT. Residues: CASSYVGGELFF.

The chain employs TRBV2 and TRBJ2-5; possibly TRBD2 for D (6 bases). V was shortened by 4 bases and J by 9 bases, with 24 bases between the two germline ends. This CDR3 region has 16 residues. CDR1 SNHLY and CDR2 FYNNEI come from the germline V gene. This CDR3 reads CASSVWGEVGNQPQYF. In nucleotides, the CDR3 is TGTGCCAGCAGTGTGTGGGGGGAGGTTGGCAATCAGCCCCAGTACTTC.

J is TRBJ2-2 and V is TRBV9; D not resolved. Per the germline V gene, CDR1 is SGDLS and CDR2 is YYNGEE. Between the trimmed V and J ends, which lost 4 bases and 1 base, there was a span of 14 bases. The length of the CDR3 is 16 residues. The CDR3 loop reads CASSHRGRMNTGELFF. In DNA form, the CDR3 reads TGTGCCAGCAGCCACCGAGGACGGATGAACACCGGGGAGCTGTTTTTT.

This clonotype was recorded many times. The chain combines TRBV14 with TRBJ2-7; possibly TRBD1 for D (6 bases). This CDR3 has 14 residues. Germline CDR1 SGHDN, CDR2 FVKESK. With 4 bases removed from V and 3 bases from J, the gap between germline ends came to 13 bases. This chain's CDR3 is CASSLSGTHYEQYF. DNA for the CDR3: TGTGCCAGCAGCCTTTCCGGGACACACTACGAGCAGTACTTC.

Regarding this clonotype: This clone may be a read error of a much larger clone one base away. CDR3 region: CASGLGGIQEAQYF. The CDR3 DNA reads TGTGCCAGCGGCCTGGGGGGTATACAAGAGGCCCAGTACTTC. The chain is built from TRBV7-9 and TRBJ2-5; D might be TRBD2 (6 bases). The CDR3 has 14 amino acids. Per the germline V gene, CDR1 is SEHNR and CDR2 is FQNEAQ (reference sequence).

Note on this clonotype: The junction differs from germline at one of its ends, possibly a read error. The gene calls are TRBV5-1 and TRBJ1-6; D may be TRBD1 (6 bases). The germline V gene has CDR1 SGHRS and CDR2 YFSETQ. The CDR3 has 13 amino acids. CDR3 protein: CASKQGSNSPPHF. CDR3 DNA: TGCGCCAGCAAGCAGGGGAGTAATTCACCCCCCCACTTT. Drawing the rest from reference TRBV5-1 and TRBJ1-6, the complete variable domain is KAGVTQTPRYLIKTRGQQVTLSCSPISGHRSVSWYQQTPGQGLQFLFEYFSETQRNKGNFPGRFSGRQFSNSRSEMNVSTLELGDSALYLCASKQGSNSPPHFGNGTRLTVT.

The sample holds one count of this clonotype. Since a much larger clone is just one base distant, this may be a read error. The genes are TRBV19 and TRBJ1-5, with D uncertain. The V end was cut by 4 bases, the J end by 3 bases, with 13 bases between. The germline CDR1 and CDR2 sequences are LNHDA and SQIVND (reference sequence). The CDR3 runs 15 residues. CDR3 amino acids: CASSTWAMTNQPQHF. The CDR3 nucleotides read TGTGCCAGTAGTACGTGGGCGATGACCAATCAGCCCCAGCATTTT.

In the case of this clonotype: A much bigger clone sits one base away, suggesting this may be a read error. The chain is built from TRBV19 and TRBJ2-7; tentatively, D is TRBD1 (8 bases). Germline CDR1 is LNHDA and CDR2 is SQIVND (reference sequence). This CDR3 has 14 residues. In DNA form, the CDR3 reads TGTGTCAGTAGTATGACAGGGGAGGGCCACGAGCAGTACTTC. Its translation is CVSSMTGEGHEQYF.

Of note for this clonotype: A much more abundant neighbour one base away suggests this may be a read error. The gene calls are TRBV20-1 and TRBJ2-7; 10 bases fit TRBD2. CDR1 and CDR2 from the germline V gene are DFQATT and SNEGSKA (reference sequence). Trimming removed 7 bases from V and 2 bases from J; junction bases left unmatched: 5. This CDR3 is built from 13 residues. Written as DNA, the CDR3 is TGCAGTGTTCAAGCGGGGGGGCCCTACGAGCAGTACTTC. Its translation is CSVQAGGPYEQYF.

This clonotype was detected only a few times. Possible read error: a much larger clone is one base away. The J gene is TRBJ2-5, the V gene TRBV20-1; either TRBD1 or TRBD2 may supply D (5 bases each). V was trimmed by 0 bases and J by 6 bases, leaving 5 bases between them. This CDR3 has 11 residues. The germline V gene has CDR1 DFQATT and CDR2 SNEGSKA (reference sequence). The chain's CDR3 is CSAREGQTQYF. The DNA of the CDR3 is TGCAGTGCTAGAGAGGGACAGACCCAGTACTTC.

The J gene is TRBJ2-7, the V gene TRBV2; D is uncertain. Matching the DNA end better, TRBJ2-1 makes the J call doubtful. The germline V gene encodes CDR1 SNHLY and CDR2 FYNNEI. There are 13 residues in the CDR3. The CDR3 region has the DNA TGTGCCAGCAGTGTTTCCTCCCGGGATGAGCAGTTCTTC. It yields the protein CASSVSSRDEQFF.

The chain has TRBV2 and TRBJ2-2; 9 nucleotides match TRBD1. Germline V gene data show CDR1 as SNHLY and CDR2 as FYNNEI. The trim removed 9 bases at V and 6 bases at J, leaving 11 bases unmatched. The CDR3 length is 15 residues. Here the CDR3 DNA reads TGTGCCAGTTCTCCCGGGACAGGGTTTTCCGGGGAGCTGTTTTTT. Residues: CASSPGTGFSGELFF.

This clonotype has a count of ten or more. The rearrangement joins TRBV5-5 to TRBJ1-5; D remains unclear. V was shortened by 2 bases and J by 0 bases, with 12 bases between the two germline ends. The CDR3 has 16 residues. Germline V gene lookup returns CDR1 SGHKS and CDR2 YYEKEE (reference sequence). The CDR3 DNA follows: TGTGCCAGCAGCTTCGGAGGAGGTTATAGCAATCAGCCCCAGCATTTT. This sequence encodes CASSFGGGYSNQPQHF. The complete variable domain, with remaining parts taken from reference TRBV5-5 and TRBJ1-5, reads DAGVTQSPTHLIKTRGQQVTLRCSPISGHKSVSWYQQVLGQGPQFIFQYYEKEERGRGNFPDRFSARQFPNYSSELNVNALLLGDSALYLCASSFGGGYSNQPQHFGDGTRLSIL.

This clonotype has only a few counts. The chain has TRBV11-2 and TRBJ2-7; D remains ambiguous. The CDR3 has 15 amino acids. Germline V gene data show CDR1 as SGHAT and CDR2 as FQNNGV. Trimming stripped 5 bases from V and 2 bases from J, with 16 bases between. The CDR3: CASSPPTGSTYEQYF. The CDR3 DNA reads TGTGCCAGCAGCCCCCCGACCGGGTCCACCTACGAGCAGTACTTC.

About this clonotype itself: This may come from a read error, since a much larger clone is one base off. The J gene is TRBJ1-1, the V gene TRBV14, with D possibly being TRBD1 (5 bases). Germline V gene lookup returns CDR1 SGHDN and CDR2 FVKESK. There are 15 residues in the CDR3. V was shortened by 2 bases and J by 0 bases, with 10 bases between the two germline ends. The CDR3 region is CASSQQGSMNTEAFF. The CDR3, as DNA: TGTGCCAGCAGCCAACAGGGTTCCATGAACACTGAAGCTTTCTTT.

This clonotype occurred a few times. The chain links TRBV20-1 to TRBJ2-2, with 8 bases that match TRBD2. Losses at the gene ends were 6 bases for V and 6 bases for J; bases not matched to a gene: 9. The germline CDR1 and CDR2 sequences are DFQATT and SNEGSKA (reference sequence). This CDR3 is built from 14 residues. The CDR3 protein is CSAPNWTSPGELFF. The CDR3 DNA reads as TGCAGTGCCCCAAACTGGACTAGCCCCGGGGAGCTGTTTTTT.

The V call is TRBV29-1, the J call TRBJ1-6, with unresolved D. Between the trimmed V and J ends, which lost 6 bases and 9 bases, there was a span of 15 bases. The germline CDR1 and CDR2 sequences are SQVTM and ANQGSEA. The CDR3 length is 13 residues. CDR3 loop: CSVLGPLGSPLHF. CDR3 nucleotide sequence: TGCAGCGTCTTGGGCCCTTTGGGTTCACCCCTCCACTTT.